This paragraph covers one TCR beta chain sequence. These data originate in a study of PD-1 blockade in classical Hodgkin lymphoma. Trimming removed 11 bases at V and 6 bases at J, with 17 bases between. Germline values: CDR1 MNHEY, CDR2 SMNVEV (reference sequence). This CDR3 contains 13 residues. With no exception, relapse followed autologous stem cell transplantation in all patients, and brentuximab vedotin exposure varied. TCRdb keeps only in-frame clones here, not all; method: immunoSEQ multiplex PCR. The sample lists more than 40,000 clones, roughly 70% occurring once. The material sequenced was peripheral blood mononuclear cells (PBMCs), taken before the second cycle of nivolumab. The chain links TRBV27 to TRBJ1-5, with D possibly matching TRBD1 (6 bases). This receptor was identified in a human donor with classical Hodgkin lymphoma. CDR3 in DNA: TGTGCCGCCTGGGCAGGGGCTCCTCAGCCCCAGCATTTT. As protein: CAAWAGAPQPQHF.